Below are 32 T cell receptor beta chains sequenced from a single sample in a study of cytomegalovirus exposure and HLA in healthy donors. Researchers ran the PCR with 60 Vbeta and 13 Jbeta primers. This table comes from immunoSEQ multiplex PCR, and its TCRdb copy is limited to in-frame clones, with some not included. The top ten clones hold approximately 2% of a sample with about 130,000 clones, approximately 80% of them seen once. Source material: PBMCs. The receptors originated from a man aged 25-45 years in good health and CMV-seronegative.

Regarding this clone: Compared with germline, one end of the junction differs, possibly owing to a read error. V and J are TRBV7-7 and TRBJ2-7, with D maybe TRBD2 (6 bases). CDR1 and CDR2 from the germline V gene are SSHAT and FNYEAQ (reference sequence). The CDR3 has 15 residues. DNA for the CDR3: TGTGCTAGCAGCTTAGCGGCAGGGCAGGCGTACGAGCAGTACTTC. As protein: CASSLAAGQAYEQYF. Full variable domain (outside the CDR3, taken from reference TRBV7-7 and TRBJ2-7): GAGVSQSPRYKVTKRGQDVTLRCDPISSHATLYWYQQALGQGPEFLTYFNYEAQPDKSGLPSDRFSAERPEGSISTLTIQRTEQRDSAMYRCASSLAAGQAYEQYFGPGTRLTVT.

The chain employs TRBV29-1 and TRBJ2-5; D is possibly TRBD1 (5 bases). Germline V gene lookup returns CDR1 SQVTM and CDR2 ANQGSEA. Trimming shortened V by 6 bases and J by 3 bases, and 11 bases separated the two germline ends. The CDR3 has 12 residues. CDR3 coding DNA: TGCAGCGTATGGGGCAGAGAAGAGACCCAGTACTTC. Translating gives CSVWGREETQYF.

This clone was picked up a small number of times. The chain is built from TRBV6-1 and TRBJ2-7, with TRBD1 as a possible D gene (6 bases). From germline, CDR1 is MNHNS and CDR2 SASEGT. Between the trimmed V and J ends, which lost 7 bases and 2 bases, there was a span of 12 bases. This CDR3 region has 13 residues. CDR3 nucleotides: TGTGCCAGCAAGGGGGATCCCCCCTACGAGCAGTACTTC. Its protein product is CASKGDPPYEQYF.

The chain has TRBV9 and TRBJ2-3; 8 bases are a match to TRBD1. CDR3 length: 14 residues. The germline gives CDR1 SGDLS, CDR2 YYNGEE. The J segment lost 4 bases and the V segment lost 3 bases, leaving 4 bases of the junction unmatched. For the CDR3, the DNA is TGTGCCAGCAGCGCGGACAGGGCCCCAGATACGCAGTATTTT. This codes for CASSADRAPDTQYF.

The V and J genes are TRBV13 and TRBJ1-1; D is ambiguous. The ends were cut back, 6 bases at V and 6 bases at J, with 8 bases in the middle. The CDR3 spans 11 residues. From germline, CDR1 is PRHDT and CDR2 FYEKMQ (reference sequence). CDR3 protein: CASRRQAEAFF. The CDR3 nucleotides are TGTGCCAGCAGAAGACAAGCTGAAGCTTTCTTT.

The chain has TRBV9 and TRBJ2-1; TRBD2 matches 10 bases. CDR1 is SGDLS, CDR2 YYNGEE, per germline. The length of the CDR3 is 16 residues. The trim removed 4 bases at V and 2 bases at J, leaving 6 bases unmatched. The CDR3 sequence: CASSPNLAGAYNEQFF. The CDR3, as DNA: TGTGCCAGCAGCCCCAATCTAGCGGGAGCCTACAATGAGCAGTTCTTC.

V usage is TRBV5-1 and J usage is TRBJ1-4; 7 nucleotides agree with TRBD1. The V gene end was trimmed by 4 bases and the J gene end by 0 bases; junction bases not matched to a gene: 3. CDR3 length: 15 residues. The V gene's germline CDR1 is SGHRS and CDR2 YFSETQ. CDR3 nucleotide sequence: TGCGCCAGCAGCCCTGACAGGGCAACTAATGAAAAACTGTTTTTT. Its translation is CASSPDRATNEKLFF.

The chain couples TRBV6-1 to TRBJ2-7; no firm D call. Germline-derived CDR1 and CDR2 are MNHNS and SASEGT. The CDR3 is 12 amino acids. The V and J ends lost 8 bases and 3 bases respectively, with 11 bases between them. The CDR3 protein is CASSRILYEQYF. As DNA, the CDR3 is TGTGCCAGCTCCCGTATCCTCTACGAGCAGTACTTC.

A few counts support this clone. CDR3: CASSPGVTGGLGEQYF. CDR3 nucleotides: TGCGCCAGCAGTCCTGGGGTGACGGGAGGGCTGGGGGAGCAGTACTTC. This chain connects TRBV5-1 to TRBJ2-7, with 8 bases identical to TRBD2. Germline V CDR1 and CDR2: SGHRS, YFSETQ. This CDR3 is 16 amino acids long. The junction had 17 bases not matched to a gene; V was cut back by 5 bases and J by 7 bases.

V and J are TRBV28 and TRBJ2-7; TRBD2 agrees at 9 bases. CDR3 length: 15 residues. In germline, CDR1 is MDHEN, CDR2 SYDVKM. V trimming: 4 bases; J trimming: 6 bases; junction bases outside the gene matches: 10. The CDR3 bases are TGTGCCAGCAGTTCCCCGACTAGCGGCCTTTTCGAGCAGTACTTC. It translates to CASSSPTSGLFEQYF.

The CDR3 reads CASRNDRSSYNSPLHF. The CDR3, as DNA: TGTGCCAGCAGGAACGACAGGAGCTCCTATAATTCACCCCTCCACTTT. The J gene is TRBJ1-6, the V gene TRBV2; tentatively, D is TRBD1 (6 bases). CDR1 is SNHLY, CDR2 FYNNEI, per germline. V lost 6 bases to trimming and J lost 0 bases, with 12 bases between them. The CDR3 runs to 16 residues.

This chain uses TRBV30 with TRBJ2-7, with D possibly matching TRBD2 (5 bases). The V and J ends lost 0 bases and 7 bases respectively, with 13 bases between them. The germline V gene encodes CDR1 GTSNPN and CDR2 SVGIG (reference sequence). The CDR3 runs 13 residues. The CDR3 DNA sequence: TGTGCCTGGAGTGTACGGTCCGGGATTGAGCAGTACTTC. The encoded protein is CAWSVRSGIEQYF.

V is TRBV7-8 and J is TRBJ2-7; 14 bases agree with TRBD2. Germline CDR1 SGHVS, CDR2 FQNEAQ. CDR3 length: 19 amino acids. Losses at the gene ends were 5 bases for V and 0 bases for J; bases not matched to a gene: 12. The CDR3 sequence is CASSRFQTSGGGSSYEQYF. Here the CDR3 DNA reads TGTGCCAGCAGCCGATTTCAGACTAGCGGGGGGGGGAGCTCCTACGAGCAGTACTTC.

The V and J genes are TRBV2 and TRBJ1-5; no firm D call. The germline V gene encodes CDR1 SNHLY and CDR2 FYNNEI. V was trimmed by 3 bases and J by 1 base, leaving 7 bases between them. The CDR3 spans 14 residues. The CDR3 sequence is CASSDWQSNQPQHF. DNA for the CDR3: TGTGCCAGCAGTGACTGGCAGAGCAATCAGCCCCAGCATTTT.

CDR3 in DNA: TGTGCCAGCAGCTTAGCCGGGAACCAAGAGACCCAGTACTTC. This sequence encodes CASSLAGNQETQYF. This rearrangement joins TRBV7-9 to TRBJ2-5, with D tentatively TRBD2 (5 bases). V was shortened by 0 bases and J by 0 bases, with 5 bases between the two germline ends. CDR3 length equals 14 residues. Germline-derived CDR1 and CDR2 are SEHNR and FQNEAQ (reference sequence).

This chain joins TRBV18 and TRBJ2-3, with D maybe TRBD2 (5 bases). Per germline, CDR1 KGHSH and CDR2 LQKENI. V was trimmed by 2 bases and J by 2 bases, leaving 8 bases between them. This CDR3 has 14 amino acids. DNA for the CDR3: TGTGCCAGCTCACCAACCGGGGTCACAGATACGCAGTATTTT. Translation: CASSPTGVTDTQYF.

In DNA, the CDR3 is TGTGCCAGCAGCTTAACGGACACTGAAGCTTTCTTT. Amino acid sequence: CASSLTDTEAFF. The genes are TRBV7-9 and TRBJ1-1, with D unresolved. The V and J ends lost 2 bases and 3 bases respectively, with 4 bases between them. Germline-derived CDR1 and CDR2 are SEHNR and FQNEAQ (reference sequence). This CDR3 region has 12 residues.

About this clone: The junction departs from germline at one end; a sequencing error may be responsible. The chain couples TRBV28 to TRBJ1-4; no reliable D call. This CDR3 region has 15 residues. Germline CDR1 and CDR2: MDHEN and SYDVKM. The CDR3 DNA reads as TGTGCCAGCACCCCCCTACGCTGGGCTAAGGAAAAACTGTTTTTT. Protein product: CASTPLRWAKEKLFF.

The V and J genes are TRBV6-1 and TRBJ2-7; 8 nucleotides agree with TRBD1. With V trimmed by 10 bases and J by 3 bases, 11 bases remained unmatched. CDR3 size: 14 residues. Germline V CDR1 and CDR2: MNHNS, SASEGT. The CDR3 DNA is TGTGCCATTTCGGTGGACAGGGATGTCTACGAGCAGTACTTC. Its protein is CAISVDRDVYEQYF.

This clone was recorded only once. J is TRBJ2-2 and V is TRBV5-4; no reliable D call. The V and J ends lost 0 bases and 6 bases respectively, with 15 bases between them. CDR3 length: 16 amino acids. The germline CDR1 and CDR2 sequences are SGHNT and YYREEE (reference sequence). CDR3 residues: CASSLAASRFPGELFF. The CDR3 coding sequence is TGTGCCAGCAGCTTGGCGGCTAGTCGGTTCCCCGGGGAGCTGTTTTTT.

The J gene is TRBJ2-1, the V gene TRBV30; TRBD2 matches at 15 bases. Germline CDR1 and CDR2: GTSNPN and SVGIG (reference sequence). This CDR3 comprises 18 residues. With V trimmed by 2 bases and J by 2 bases, 7 bases remained unmatched. The CDR3 coding sequence is TGTGCCTGGAGTCAGGGACTAGCGGGAGGCCGCGCCTACAATGAGCAGTTCTTC. Translated, it gives CAWSQGLAGGRAYNEQFF.

For this clone: Different DNA sequences within this sample yield the same CDR3. This rearrangement joins TRBV5-1 to TRBJ2-5, with 7 nucleotides matching TRBD1. The V segment lost 0 bases and the J segment 0 bases; nucleotides outside the gene matches: 2. The CDR3 consists of 15 residues. The germline gives CDR1 SGHRS, CDR2 YFSETQ. The CDR3 is CASSLAGTDQETQYF. CDR3 DNA: TGCGCCAGCAGCTTGGCCGGGACAGACCAAGAGACCCAGTACTTC.

This clone was picked up a small number of times. The chain links TRBV7-9 to TRBJ1-1, with D possibly being TRBD1 (6 bases). V shed 4 bases and J shed 4 bases, with 16 bases lying between them. This CDR3 comprises 15 residues. CDR1 and CDR2 (germline): SEHNR, FQNEAQ (reference sequence). CDR3 amino acids: CASSWLGAGSTEAFF. The CDR3 nucleotides are TGTGCCAGCAGCTGGTTGGGGGCCGGAAGCACTGAAGCTTTCTTT.

The table lists this clone with a few counts. This chain connects TRBV25-1 to TRBJ1-1; tentative D call: TRBD1 (6 bases). With 2 bases removed from V and 5 bases from J, the gap between germline ends came to 12 bases. CDR3 length: 14 amino acids. CDR1 is MGHDK, CDR2 SYGVNS, per germline. The CDR3 reads CASSERGRVTEAFF. CDR3 DNA: TGTGCCAGCAGTGAAAGGGGGAGGGTTACTGAAGCTTTCTTT.

This chain uses TRBV4-1 with TRBJ2-3; D gene ambiguous. Germline CDR1 reads MGHRA; CDR2 reads YSYEKL. Trimming removed 4 bases from V and 10 bases from J, with 15 bases in between. The CDR3 is made up of 13 amino acids. CDR3 amino acids: CASSPQRLFAQYF. In DNA, the CDR3 is TGCGCCAGCAGCCCCCAACGGTTGTTTGCGCAGTATTTT.

This clone is medium-sized (0.01 to 0.1%). V gene TRBV2 combines with J gene TRBJ1-1; possible D gene TRBD1, 6 bases. This CDR3 region has 16 residues. CDR1 is SNHLY and CDR2 is FYNNEI in the germline V gene. The germline V and J ends were trimmed by 4 bases and 5 bases, with 20 bases remaining between them. The CDR3 coding sequence is TGTGCCAGCAGTGTCGGCCAGGGGTATATTGAGACTGAAGCTTTCTTT. Residues: CASSVGQGYIETEAFF.

The J gene is TRBJ1-5, the V gene TRBV28; no clear D gene. The CDR3 has 12 amino acids. Germline V CDR1 and CDR2: MDHEN, SYDVKM. The ends were cut back, 7 bases at V and 0 bases at J, with 4 bases in the middle. Here the CDR3 reads CASNLSNQPQHF. The DNA of the CDR3 is TGTGCCAGCAATCTTAGCAATCAGCCCCAGCATTTT. The full variable domain, rest sourced from reference TRBV28 and TRBJ1-5, is DVKVTQSSRYLVKRTGEKVFLECVQDMDHENMFWYRQDPGLGLRLIYFSYDVKMKEKGDIPEGYSVSREKKERFSLILESASTNQTSMYLCASNLSNQPQHFGDGTRLSIL.

The chain combines TRBV6-1 with TRBJ2-7, with 7 bases aligning to TRBD2. CDR1 is MNHNS and CDR2 is SASEGT in the germline V gene. This CDR3 is 13 amino acids long. J gave up 3 bases and V 8 bases, and 7 bases lay outside the gene matches. CDR3 residues: CASGRAGDYEQYF. CDR3 nucleotide sequence: TGTGCCAGCGGGAGGGCCGGGGACTACGAGCAGTACTTC.

The chain carries TRBV6-5 and TRBJ1-4; D unresolved. Germline values: CDR1 MNHEY, CDR2 SVGAGI. Trimming took 2 bases from V and 0 from J, leaving 4 bases between them. The CDR3 extends over 14 amino acids. CDR3: CASSYQSTNEKLFF. The CDR3 nucleotides are TGTGCCAGCAGTTACCAATCAACTAATGAAAAACTGTTTTTT.

The chain recombines TRBV19 with TRBJ2-1, with a weak D call TRBD2 (5 bases). The CDR3 is 15 residues long. Germline V CDR1 and CDR2: LNHDA, SQIVND (reference sequence). Trimming removed 2 bases at V and 4 bases at J, with 12 bases between. The CDR3 loop is CASSISSGRYNEQFF. The CDR3 DNA reads TGTGCCAGTAGTATATCCAGCGGCCGATACAATGAGCAGTTCTTC.

This clone came up once. The CDR3 is CASSPAGVNTQYF. The CDR3 DNA reads TGTGCCAGCAGCCCCGCGGGAGTCAATACGCAGTATTTT. The chain joins TRBV14 to TRBJ2-3; 7 bases map to TRBD2. The ends lost 4 bases at V and 7 bases at J; junction bases unmatched: 5. The CDR3 loop spans 13 amino acids. The V gene's germline CDR1 is SGHDN and CDR2 FVKESK.

The genes are TRBV7-2 and TRBJ2-3, with 12 positions matching TRBD2. V dropped 5 bases and J dropped 6; count of bases not matched to a gene: 18. Germline assignment: CDR1 SGHTA and CDR2 FQGNSA. The CDR3 runs to 19 residues. Here the CDR3 reads CASSPLGGLAGGPGDTQYF. In DNA, the CDR3 is TGTGCCAGCAGCCCCCTAGGGGGGCTAGCGGGAGGGCCAGGGGATACGCAGTATTTT.